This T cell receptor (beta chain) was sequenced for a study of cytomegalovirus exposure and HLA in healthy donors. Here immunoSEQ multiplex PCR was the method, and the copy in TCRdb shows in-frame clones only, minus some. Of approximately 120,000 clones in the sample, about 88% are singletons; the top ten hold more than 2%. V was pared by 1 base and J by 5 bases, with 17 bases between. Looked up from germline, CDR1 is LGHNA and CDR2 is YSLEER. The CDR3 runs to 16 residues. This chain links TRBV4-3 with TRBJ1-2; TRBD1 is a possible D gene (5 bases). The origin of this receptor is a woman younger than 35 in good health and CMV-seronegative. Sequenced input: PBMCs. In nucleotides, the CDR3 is TGCGCCAGCAGCCAAGTGGGTTGGGGGGATAAGTATGGCTACACCTTC. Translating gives CASSQVGWGDKYGYTF.